This is a list of T cell receptor beta chains from one sample in a study of control samples from healthy donors and cancer patients. Clones were sequenced by immunoSEQ multiplex PCR, and TCRdb holds only the in-frame ones, with some missing. The repertoire includes about 410,000 clones, around 90% of them detected once, and 5.5% to 8% sits in the top ten. The sample consisted of PBMCs. The receptors stem from a man aged 40-50 years with head and neck cancer. Each CDR3 is given without its conserved first and last residue. Size values are once, few and many counts, or a class for expanded clones, and some rows have none.

NA TRBV27 ASSLGTSGTDTQY
NA TRBV27 ASSSVAGSSYNEQF
NA TRBV29-1 SVEDVSGTSTDTQY
once TRBV30 AWSVGKGNTEAF
NA TRBV3-1/TRBV3-2 ASSQIAGTYNEQF
NA TRBV4-1 ASSQDGTGRTDTQY
NA TRBV11-3 ASSLGSSGDTGELF
once TRBV28 ASLLRTGNYGYT
NA TRBV2 ASSGQYTGELF
NA TRBV5-1 ASSLAGPYGYT
NA TRBV28 ATRAGVIEKLF
NA TRBV11-2 ASSFGSDSYEQY
once TRBV30 AWSVGGRTEQY
NA TRBV28 ASRIGGHNEKLF
NA TRBV5-1 ASSWTTGTGSSEQY
NA TRBV11-1 ASSLGTGTSDTQY
NA TRBV19 ASKEGVEQY
NA TRBV7-9 ASGTGSDEQY
NA TRBV3-1/TRBV3-2 ASSQDLGEQY
NA TRBV5-1 ASSLWQANEKLF
NA TRBV9 ASSGGTSRNQNTQY
many TRBV5-4 ASSSAGPYNEKLF
once TRBV5-1 ASSQTGVNTEAF
NA TRBV13 ASSLAGQGAGQPQH
NA TRBV30 ASDRGDTEAF
NA TRBV5-8 ASSFFVWGNNQPQH
once TRBV28 ASSPDILRPETQY
few TRBV6-5 ASSTPGSRYYEQY
NA TRBV27 ASSLGWGLAGVNEQF
NA TRBV19 ASTKLFQGSSGYT
NA TRBV28 ASSGRDRVSYEQY
NA TRBV12-3/TRBV12-4 ASSLGTGSEQY
NA TRBV28 ASKENTIY
few TRBV28 ASRPRGGGAKNIQY
NA TRBV28 ASSLSWQGRGNTIY
NA TRBV5-1 ASSLRGLDTEAF
NA TRBV7-2 ASSSRLAGSGYNEQF
NA TRBV18 ASSPSTGGNTEAF
NA TRBV6-4 ASSVLAGRFGTGELF
NA TRBV7-2 ASTQREQF
NA TRBV7-3 ASSLSGGNNSPLH
NA TRBV19 ASTLESGIAEAF
NA TRBV6-6 ASSYSGISYEQY
NA TRBV11-2 ASASRGDYEQY